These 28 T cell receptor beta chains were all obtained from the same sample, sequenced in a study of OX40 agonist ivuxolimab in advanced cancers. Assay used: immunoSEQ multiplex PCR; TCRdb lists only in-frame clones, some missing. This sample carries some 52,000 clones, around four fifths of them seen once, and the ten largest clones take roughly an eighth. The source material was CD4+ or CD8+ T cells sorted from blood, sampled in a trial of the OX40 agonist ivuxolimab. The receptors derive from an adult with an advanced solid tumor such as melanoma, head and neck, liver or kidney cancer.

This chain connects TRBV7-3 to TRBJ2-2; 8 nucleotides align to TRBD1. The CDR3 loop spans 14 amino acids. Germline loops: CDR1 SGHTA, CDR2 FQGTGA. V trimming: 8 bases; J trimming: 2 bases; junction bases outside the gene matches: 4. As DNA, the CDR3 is TGTGCCAGCTGTGACAGGGGTAACACCGGGGAGCTGTTTTTT. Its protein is CASCDRGNTGELFF.

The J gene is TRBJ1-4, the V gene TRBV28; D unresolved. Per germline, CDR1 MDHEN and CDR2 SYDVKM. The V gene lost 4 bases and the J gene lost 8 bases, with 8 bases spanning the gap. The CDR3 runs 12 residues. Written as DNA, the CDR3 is TGTGCCAGCAGTTCTCCACGGGAAAAACTGTTTTTT. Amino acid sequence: CASSSPREKLFF.

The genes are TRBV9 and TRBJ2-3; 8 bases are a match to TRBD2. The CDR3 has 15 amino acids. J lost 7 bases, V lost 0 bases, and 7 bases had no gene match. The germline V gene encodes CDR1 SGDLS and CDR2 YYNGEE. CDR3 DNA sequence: TGTGCCAGCAGCGTAGCTCCCGGACTAGCAAATACGCAGTATTTT. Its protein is CASSVAPGLANTQYF.

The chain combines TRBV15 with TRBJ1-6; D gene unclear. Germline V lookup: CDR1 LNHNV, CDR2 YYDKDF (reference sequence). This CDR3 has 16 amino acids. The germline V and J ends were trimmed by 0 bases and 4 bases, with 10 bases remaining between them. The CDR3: CATSRERASYNSPLHF. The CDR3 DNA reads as TGTGCCACCAGCAGAGAACGGGCTTCTTATAATTCACCCCTCCACTTT.

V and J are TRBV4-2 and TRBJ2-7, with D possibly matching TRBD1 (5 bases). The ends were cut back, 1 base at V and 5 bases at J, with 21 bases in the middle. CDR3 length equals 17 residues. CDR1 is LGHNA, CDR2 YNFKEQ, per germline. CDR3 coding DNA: TGTGCCAGCAGCCAAGGTGACAGTTCGCGGCGGAGCCACGAGCAGTACTTC. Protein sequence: CASSQGDSSRRSHEQYF.

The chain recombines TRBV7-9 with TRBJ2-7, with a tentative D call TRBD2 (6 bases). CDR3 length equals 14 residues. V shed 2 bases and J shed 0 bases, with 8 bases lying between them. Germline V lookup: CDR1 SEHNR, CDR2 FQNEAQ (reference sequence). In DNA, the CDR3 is TGTGCCAGCAGCTTATCCGGGAGCTCCTACGAGCAGTACTTC. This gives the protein CASSLSGSSYEQYF.

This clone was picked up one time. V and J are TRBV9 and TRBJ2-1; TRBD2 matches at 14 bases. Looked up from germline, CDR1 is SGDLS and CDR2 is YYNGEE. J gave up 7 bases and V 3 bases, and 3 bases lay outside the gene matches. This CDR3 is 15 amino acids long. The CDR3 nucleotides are TGTGCCAGCAGCGGACTAGCGGGAGGGCCAAATGAGCAGTTCTTC. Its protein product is CASSGLAGGPNEQFF.

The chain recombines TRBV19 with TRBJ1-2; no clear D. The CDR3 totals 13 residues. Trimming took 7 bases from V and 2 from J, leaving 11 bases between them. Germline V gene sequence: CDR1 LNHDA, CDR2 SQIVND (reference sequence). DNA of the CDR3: TGTGCCAGTACCCTTCAGAGCAACTATGGCTACACCTTC. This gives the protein CASTLQSNYGYTF.

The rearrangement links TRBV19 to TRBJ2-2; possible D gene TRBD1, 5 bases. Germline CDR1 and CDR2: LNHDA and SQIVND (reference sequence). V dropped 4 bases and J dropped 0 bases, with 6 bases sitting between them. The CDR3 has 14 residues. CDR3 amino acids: CASSKTANTGELFF. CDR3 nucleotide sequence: TGTGCCAGTAGTAAGACAGCGAACACCGGGGAGCTGTTTTTT.

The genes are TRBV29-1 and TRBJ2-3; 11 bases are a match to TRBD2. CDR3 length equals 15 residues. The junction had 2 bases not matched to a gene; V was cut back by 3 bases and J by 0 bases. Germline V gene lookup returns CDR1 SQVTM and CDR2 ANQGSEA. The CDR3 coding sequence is TGCAGCGTTGATGGGACTAGCGGCAGCACAGATACGCAGTATTTT. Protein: CSVDGTSGSTDTQYF.

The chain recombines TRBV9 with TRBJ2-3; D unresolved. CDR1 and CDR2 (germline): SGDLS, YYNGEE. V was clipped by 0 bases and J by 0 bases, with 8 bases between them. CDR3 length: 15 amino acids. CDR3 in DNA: TGTGCCAGCAGCGTAGCCCAGACTAGCACAGATACGCAGTATTTT. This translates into CASSVAQTSTDTQYF.

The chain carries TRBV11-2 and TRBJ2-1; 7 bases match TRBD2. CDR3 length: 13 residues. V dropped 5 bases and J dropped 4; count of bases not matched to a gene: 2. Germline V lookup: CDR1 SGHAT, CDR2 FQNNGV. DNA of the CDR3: TGTGCCAGCAGCCGGACTAGGTACAATGAGCAGTTCTTC. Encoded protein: CASSRTRYNEQFF. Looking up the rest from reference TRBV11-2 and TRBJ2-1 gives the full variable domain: EAGVAQSPRYKIIEKRQSVAFWCNPISGHATLYWYQQILGQGPKLLIQFQNNGVVDDSQLPKDRFSAERLKGVDSTLKIQPAKLEDSAVYLCASSRTRYNEQFFGPGTRLTVL.

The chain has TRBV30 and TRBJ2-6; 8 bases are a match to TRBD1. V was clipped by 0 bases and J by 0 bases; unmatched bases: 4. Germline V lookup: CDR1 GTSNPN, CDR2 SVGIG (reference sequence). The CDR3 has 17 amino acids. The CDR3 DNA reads TGTGCCTGGAGTGTAGACAGGGGCAACTCTGGGGCCAACGTCCTGACTTTC. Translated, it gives CAWSVDRGNSGANVLTF.

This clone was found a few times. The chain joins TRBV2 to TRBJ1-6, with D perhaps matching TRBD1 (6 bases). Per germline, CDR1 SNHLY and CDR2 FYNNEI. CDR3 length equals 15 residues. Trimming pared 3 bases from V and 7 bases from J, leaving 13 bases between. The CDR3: CASSEAQGSNSPLHF. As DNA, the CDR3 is TGTGCCAGCAGTGAGGCGCAGGGGTCGAATTCACCCCTCCACTTT. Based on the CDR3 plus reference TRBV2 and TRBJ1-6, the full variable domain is EPEVTQTPSHQVTQMGQEVILRCVPISNHLYFYWYRQILGQKVEFLVSFYNNEISEKSEIFDDQFSVERPDGSNFTLKIRSTKLEDSAMYFCASSEAQGSNSPLHFGNGTRLTVT.

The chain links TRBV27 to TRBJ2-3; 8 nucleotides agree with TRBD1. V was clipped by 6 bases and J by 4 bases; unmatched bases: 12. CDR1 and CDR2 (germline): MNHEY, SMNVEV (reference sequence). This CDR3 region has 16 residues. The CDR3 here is CASSPHAGGAADTQYF. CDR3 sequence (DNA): TGTGCCAGCAGCCCCCATGCAGGGGGCGCCGCAGATACGCAGTATTTT.

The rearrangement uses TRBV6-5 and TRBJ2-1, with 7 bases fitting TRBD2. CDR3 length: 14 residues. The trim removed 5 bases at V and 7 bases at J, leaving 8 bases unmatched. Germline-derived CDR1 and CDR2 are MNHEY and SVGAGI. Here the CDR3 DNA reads TGTGCCAGCAGTCCTTCTCGGACTAGGAATGAGCAGTTCTTC. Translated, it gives CASSPSRTRNEQFF.

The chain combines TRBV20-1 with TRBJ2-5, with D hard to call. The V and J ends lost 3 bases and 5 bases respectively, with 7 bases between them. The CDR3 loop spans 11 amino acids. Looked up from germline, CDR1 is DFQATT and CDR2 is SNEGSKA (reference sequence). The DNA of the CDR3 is TGCAGTGCTAGGGTGGGGGAGACCCAGTACTTC. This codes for CSARVGETQYF.

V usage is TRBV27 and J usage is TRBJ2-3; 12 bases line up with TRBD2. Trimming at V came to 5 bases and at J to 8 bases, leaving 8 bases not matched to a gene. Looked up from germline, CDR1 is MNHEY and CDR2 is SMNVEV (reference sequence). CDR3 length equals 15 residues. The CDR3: CASSPGLAGGLTQYF. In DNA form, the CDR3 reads TGTGCCAGCAGTCCGGGACTAGCGGGCGGTCTTACGCAGTATTTT.

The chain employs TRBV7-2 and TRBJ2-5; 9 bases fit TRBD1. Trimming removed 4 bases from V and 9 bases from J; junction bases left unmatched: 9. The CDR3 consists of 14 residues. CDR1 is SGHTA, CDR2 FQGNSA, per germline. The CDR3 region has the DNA TGTGCCAGCAGCTCGGGCGGACAGGGGAGGGCCCAGTACTTC. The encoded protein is CASSSGGQGRAQYF.

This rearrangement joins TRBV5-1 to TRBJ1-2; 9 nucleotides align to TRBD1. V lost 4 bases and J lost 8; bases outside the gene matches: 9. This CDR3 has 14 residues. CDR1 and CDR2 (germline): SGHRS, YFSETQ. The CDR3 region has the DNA TGCGCCAGCAGCAGGCCACGGACAGGGGAAGGCTACACCTTC. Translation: CASSRPRTGEGYTF.

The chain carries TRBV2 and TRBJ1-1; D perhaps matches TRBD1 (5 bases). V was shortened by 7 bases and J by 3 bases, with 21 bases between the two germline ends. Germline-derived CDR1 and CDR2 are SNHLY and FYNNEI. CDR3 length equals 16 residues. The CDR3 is CASIPTGLLLDTEAFF. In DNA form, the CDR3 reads TGTGCCAGCATCCCGACGGGGCTCCTCCTGGACACTGAAGCTTTCTTT.

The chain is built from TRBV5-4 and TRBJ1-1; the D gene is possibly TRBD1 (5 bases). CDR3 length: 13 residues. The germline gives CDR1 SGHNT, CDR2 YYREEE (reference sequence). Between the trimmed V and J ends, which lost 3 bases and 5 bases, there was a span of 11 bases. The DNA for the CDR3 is TGTGCCAGCAGCTGGGGCCGGGGGACTGAAGCTTTCTTT. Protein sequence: CASSWGRGTEAFF.

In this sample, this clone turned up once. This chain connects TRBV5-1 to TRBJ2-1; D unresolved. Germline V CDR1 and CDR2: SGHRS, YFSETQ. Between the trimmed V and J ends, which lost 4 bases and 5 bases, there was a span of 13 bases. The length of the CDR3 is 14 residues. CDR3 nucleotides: TGCGCCAGCAGCCGCCCCTCCAGCGACAATGAGCAGTTCTTC. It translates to CASSRPSSDNEQFF.

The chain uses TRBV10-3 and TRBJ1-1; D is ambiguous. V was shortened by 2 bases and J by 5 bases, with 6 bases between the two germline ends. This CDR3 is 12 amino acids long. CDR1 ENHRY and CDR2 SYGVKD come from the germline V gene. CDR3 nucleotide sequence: TGTGCCATCAGTGAGCGTGCTACTGAAGCTTTCTTT. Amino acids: CAISERATEAFF.

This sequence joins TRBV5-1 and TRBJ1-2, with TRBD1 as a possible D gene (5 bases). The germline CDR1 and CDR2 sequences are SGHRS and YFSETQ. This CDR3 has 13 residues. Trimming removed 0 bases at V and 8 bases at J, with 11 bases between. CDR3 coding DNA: TGCGCCAGCAGCTTGGGAGGGGCTGGCGGCTACACCTTC. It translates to CASSLGGAGGYTF.

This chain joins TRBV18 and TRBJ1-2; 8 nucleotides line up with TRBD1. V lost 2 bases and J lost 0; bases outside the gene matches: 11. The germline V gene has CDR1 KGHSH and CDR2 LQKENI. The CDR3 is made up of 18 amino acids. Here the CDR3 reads CASSPVAGQVIANYGYTF. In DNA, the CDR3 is TGTGCCAGCTCACCAGTGGCGGGACAGGTGATAGCTAACTATGGCTACACCTTC.

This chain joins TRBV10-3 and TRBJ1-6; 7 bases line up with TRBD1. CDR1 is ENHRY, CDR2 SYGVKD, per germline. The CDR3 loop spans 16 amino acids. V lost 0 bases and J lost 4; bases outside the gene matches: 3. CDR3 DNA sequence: TGTGCCATCAGTGAGTCCGGACAGGATTATAATTCACCCCTCCACTTT. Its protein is CAISESGQDYNSPLHF.

The CDR3: CAWGFGRGQETQYF. The CDR3 DNA reads as TGTGCCTGGGGCTTCGGACGGGGTCAAGAGACCCAGTACTTC. V and J are TRBV30 and TRBJ2-5; D perhaps matches TRBD2 (5 bases). This CDR3 has 14 residues. The ends were cut back, 5 bases at V and 2 bases at J, with 15 bases in the middle. Germline CDR1 and CDR2: GTSNPN and SVGIG (reference sequence).